This paragraph reports one T cell receptor beta chain. Its antigen remains unidentified. The data belong to a study of T cell responses to AZD1222 COVID-19 vaccine. This CDR3 spans 17 amino acids. The ends lost 0 bases at V and 0 bases at J; junction bases unmatched: 8. Germline CDR1 reads LNHNV; CDR2 reads YYDKDF (reference sequence). The repertoire was sequenced with immunoSEQ multiplex PCR; TCRdb's copy has only in-frame clones and lacks some. The sample has about 100,000 clones; approximately 87% are singletons. The study's findings and limits: Spike-spanning, vaccine-associated CD4 TCRs were dominant at 160-218 and 743-854. Receipt of two AZD1222 doses was followed by a rise in Spike-specific TCR breadth and depth. Donors, mostly white British, included more females; clonal diversity was possibly underestimated.

This sequence was found in an adult in good health. The gene calls are TRBV15 and TRBJ2-7, with 7 positions matching TRBD2. Sequencing used peripheral blood, obtained on day 0 of MenACWY control vaccination. The CDR3 is CATSRDRGGSSSYEQYF. The CDR3 region has the DNA TGTGCCACCAGCAGAGATAGAGGCGGGAGTAGCTCCTACGAGCAGTACTTC.